The clone carrying this T cell receptor (beta chain) has only one observation. Antigen unknown. Germline CDR1 reads MNHEY; CDR2 reads SMNVEV (reference sequence). V lost 2 bases and J lost 7; bases outside the gene matches: 15. The CDR3 spans 17 residues. Both 60 Vbeta primers and 13 Jbeta primers went into the PCR. The assay was immunoSEQ multiplex PCR, and TCRdb's table has in-frame clones only and misses some. The sample gives some 200,000 clones, about 81% of which show up once; under 0.9% is in the top ten. These data are taken from a study of cytomegalovirus exposure and HLA in healthy donors. Overall study results and limits: CMV serostatus was the only immune exposure information that was available.

What was sequenced was PBMCs. This sequence joins TRBV27 and TRBJ2-7; TRBD2 matches 9 bases. The TCR was taken from a woman between 18 and 29 years old in good health and CMV-seronegative. CDR3 DNA sequence: TGTGCCAGCAGTTTAGCTCTGTCCGGGACTAGCATCAGTGAGCAGTACTTC. Translating gives CASSLALSGTSISEQYF.